Each of the 5 T cell receptor beta chains below was sequenced from the same sample in a study of blood T cell repertoires in COVID-19. Profiled with immunoSEQ multiplex PCR; TCRdb holds only in-frame clones, not every one. The table lists hundreds of thousands of clones, roughly 89% of them singletons, with around 8% in the top ten. Input material: peripheral blood. These receptors were obtained from a woman aged 50 to 60 with COVID-19, enrolled during active disease.

The chain employs TRBV4-2 and TRBJ2-1; 9 nucleotides match TRBD2. The germline V gene encodes CDR1 LGHNA and CDR2 YNFKEQ. Trimming took 4 bases from V and 2 from J; bases not matched to a gene: 6. This CDR3 region has 16 residues. The CDR3 spells CASSPERGVPYNEQFF. The CDR3, as DNA: TGTGCCAGCAGCCCCGAGCGGGGGGTCCCCTACAATGAGCAGTTCTTC.

This clone was seen a handful of times. The chain links TRBV30 to TRBJ1-2, with D tentatively TRBD1 (6 bases). Trimming removed 8 bases at V and 3 bases at J, with 13 bases between. The CDR3 totals 12 residues. Germline CDR1 reads GTSNPN; CDR2 reads SVGIG (reference sequence). CDR3 coding DNA: TGTGCCGCCCTGGGACATCACTATGGCTACACCTTC. Residues: CAALGHHYGYTF.

V is TRBV11-3 and J is TRBJ2-1, with D possibly matching TRBD1 (5 bases). The CDR3 is 13 amino acids. Trimming stripped 5 bases from V and 9 bases from J, with 14 bases between. Germline lookup yields CDR1 SGHNT and CDR2 YENEEA. The CDR3 here is CASSRIFTGEQFF. The DNA for the CDR3 is TGTGCCAGCAGCCGAATATTCACAGGTGAGCAGTTCTTC.

This chain uses TRBV5-5 with TRBJ1-1; no firm D call. This CDR3 contains 14 residues. The germline V and J ends were trimmed by 6 bases and 3 bases, with 15 bases remaining between them. Germline V gene sequence: CDR1 SGHKS, CDR2 YYEKEE (reference sequence). The CDR3 DNA is TGTGCCAGCACCTCAAGGAGGTCGGACACTGAAGCTTTCTTT. Translating it yields CASTSRRSDTEAFF.

The V and J genes are TRBV4-1 and TRBJ1-2; D not certain. V was pared by 4 bases and J by 8 bases, with 17 bases between. The germline V gene encodes CDR1 MGHRA and CDR2 YSYEKL. The CDR3 runs to 14 residues. CDR3 amino acids: CASSRLPRGQGYTF. The DNA of the CDR3 is TGCGCCAGCAGCCGATTGCCTCGGGGTCAGGGCTACACCTTC.